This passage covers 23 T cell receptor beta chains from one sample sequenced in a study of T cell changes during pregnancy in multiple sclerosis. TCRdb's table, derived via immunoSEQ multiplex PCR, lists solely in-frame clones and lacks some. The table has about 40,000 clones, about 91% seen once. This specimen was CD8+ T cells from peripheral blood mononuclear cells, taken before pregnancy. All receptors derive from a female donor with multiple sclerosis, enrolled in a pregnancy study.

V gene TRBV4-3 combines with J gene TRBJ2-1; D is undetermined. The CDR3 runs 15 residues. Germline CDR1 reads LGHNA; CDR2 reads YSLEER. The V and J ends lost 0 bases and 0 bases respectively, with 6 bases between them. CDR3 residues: CASSQDTSSYNEQFF. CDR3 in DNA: TGCGCCAGCAGCCAAGATACCAGCTCCTACAATGAGCAGTTCTTC.

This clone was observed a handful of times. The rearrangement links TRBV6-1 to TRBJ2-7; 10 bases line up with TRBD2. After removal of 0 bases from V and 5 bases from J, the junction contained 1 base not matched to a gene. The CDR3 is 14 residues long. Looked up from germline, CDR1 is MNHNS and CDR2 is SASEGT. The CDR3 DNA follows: TGTGCCAGCAGTGAAGCAGCGGGAGGGCACGAGCAGTACTTC. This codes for CASSEAAGGHEQYF.

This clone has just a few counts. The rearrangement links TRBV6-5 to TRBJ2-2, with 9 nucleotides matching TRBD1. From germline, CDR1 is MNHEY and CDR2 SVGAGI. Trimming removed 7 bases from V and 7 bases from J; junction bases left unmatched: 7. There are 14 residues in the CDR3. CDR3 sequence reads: CASTTGGEVGELFF. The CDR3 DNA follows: TGTGCCAGCACAACAGGGGGCGAAGTCGGGGAGCTGTTTTTT.

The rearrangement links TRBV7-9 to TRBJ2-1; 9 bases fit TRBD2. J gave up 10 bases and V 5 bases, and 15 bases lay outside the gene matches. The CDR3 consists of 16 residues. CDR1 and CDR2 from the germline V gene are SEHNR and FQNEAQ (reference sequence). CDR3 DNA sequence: TGTGCCAGCAGCCCCCCCGGAGTAGCGGGAGCGGGAGAGCAGTTCTTC. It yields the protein CASSPPGVAGAGEQFF.

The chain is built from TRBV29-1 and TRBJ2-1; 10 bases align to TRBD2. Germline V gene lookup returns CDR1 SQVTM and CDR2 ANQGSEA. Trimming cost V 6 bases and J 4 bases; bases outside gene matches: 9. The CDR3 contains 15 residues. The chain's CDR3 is CSVATGTSAYNEQFF. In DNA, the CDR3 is TGCAGCGTCGCGACCGGGACTAGCGCTTACAATGAGCAGTTCTTC.

CDR3 sequence: CASSYGYRGDLEAFF. CDR3 coding DNA: TGTGCCAGTAGTTACGGCTATCGGGGTGACCTTGAAGCTTTCTTT. The V call is TRBV19, the J call TRBJ1-1; unclear D gene. Looked up from germline, CDR1 is LNHDA and CDR2 is SQIVND (reference sequence). The CDR3 sequence is 15 residues long. The V and J ends lost 5 bases and 7 bases respectively, with 20 bases between them.

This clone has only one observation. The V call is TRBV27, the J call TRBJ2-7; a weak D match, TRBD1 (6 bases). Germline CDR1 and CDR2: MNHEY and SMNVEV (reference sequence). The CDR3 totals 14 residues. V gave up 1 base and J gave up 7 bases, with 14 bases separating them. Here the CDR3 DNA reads TGTGCCAGCAGTTTATATACAGGGTTTCGGGAGCAGTACTTC. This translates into CASSLYTGFREQYF.

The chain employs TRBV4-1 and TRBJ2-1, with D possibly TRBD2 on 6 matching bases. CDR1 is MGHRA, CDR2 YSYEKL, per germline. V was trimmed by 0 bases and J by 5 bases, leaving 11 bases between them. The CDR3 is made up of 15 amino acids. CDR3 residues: CASSQDPGLNNEQFF. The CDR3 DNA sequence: TGCGCCAGCAGCCAAGATCCGGGACTGAACAATGAGCAGTTCTTC.

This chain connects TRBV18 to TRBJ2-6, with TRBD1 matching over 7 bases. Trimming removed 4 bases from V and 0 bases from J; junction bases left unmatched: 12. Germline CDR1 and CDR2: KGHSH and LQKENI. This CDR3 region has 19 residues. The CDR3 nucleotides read TGTGCCAGCTCACACTCGGATAGGACAGGCCGCTCTGGGGCCAACGTCCTGACTTTC. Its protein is CASSHSDRTGRSGANVLTF.

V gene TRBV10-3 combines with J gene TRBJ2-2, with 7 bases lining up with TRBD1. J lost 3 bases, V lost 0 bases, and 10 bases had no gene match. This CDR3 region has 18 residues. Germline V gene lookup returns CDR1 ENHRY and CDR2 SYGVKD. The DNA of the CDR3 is TGTGCCATCAGTGAGTCCGCCCCCGTGACAGGGTACACCGGGGAGCTGTTTTTT. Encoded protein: CAISESAPVTGYTGELFF.

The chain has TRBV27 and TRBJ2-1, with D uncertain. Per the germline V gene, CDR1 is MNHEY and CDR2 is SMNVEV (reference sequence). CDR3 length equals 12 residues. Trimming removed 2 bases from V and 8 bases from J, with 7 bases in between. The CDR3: CASSLVRDEQFF. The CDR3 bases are TGTGCCAGCAGTTTAGTCCGGGATGAGCAGTTCTTC.

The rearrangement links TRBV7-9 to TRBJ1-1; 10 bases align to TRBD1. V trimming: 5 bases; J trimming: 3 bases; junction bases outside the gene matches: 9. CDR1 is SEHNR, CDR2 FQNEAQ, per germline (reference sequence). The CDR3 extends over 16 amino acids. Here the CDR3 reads CASSLLTGGVDTEAFF. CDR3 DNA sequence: TGTGCCAGCAGCCTCCTGACAGGGGGCGTGGACACTGAAGCTTTCTTT.

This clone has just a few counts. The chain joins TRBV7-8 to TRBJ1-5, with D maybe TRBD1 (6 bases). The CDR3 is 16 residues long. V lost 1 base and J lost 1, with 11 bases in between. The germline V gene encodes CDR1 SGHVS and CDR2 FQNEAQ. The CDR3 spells CASSLEGQSSNQPQHF. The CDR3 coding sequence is TGTGCCAGCAGCTTAGAAGGACAGAGCAGCAATCAGCCCCAGCATTTT.

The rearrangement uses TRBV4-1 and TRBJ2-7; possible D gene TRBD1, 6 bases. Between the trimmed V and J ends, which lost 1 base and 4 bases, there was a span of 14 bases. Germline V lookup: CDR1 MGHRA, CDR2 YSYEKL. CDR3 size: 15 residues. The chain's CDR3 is CASSQVDSGAYEQYF. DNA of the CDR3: TGCGCCAGCAGCCAAGTGGACAGTGGGGCTTACGAGCAGTACTTC.

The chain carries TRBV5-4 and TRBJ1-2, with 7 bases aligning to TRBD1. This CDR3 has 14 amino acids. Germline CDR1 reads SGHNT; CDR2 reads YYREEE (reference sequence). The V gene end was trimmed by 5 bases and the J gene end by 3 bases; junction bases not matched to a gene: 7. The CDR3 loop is CASSRQGEDYGYTF. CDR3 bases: TGTGCCAGCAGTCGACAGGGAGAGGACTATGGCTACACCTTC.

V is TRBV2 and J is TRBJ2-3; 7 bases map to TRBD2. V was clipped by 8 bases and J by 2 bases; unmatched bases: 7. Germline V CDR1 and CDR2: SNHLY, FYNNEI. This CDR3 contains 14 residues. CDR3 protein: CASCLAVNTDTQYF. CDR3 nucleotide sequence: TGTGCCAGCTGTCTAGCGGTAAACACAGATACGCAGTATTTT.

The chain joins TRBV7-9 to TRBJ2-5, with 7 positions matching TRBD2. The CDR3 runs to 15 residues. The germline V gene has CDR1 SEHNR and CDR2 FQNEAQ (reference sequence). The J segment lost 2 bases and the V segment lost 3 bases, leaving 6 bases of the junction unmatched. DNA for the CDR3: TGTGCCAGCAGCTTCCCGCCTAGCGGTCAAGAGACCCAGTACTTC. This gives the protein CASSFPPSGQETQYF.

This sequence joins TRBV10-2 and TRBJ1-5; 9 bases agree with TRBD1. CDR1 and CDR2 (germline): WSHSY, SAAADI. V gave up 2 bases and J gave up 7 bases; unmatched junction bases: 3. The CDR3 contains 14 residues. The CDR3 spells CASSEMTGGQPQHF. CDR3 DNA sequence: TGCGCCAGCAGTGAGATGACAGGGGGACAGCCCCAGCATTTT.

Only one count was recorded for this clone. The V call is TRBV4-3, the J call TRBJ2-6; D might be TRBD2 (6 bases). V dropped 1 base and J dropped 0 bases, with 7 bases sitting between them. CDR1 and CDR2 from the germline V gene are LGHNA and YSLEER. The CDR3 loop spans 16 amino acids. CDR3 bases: TGCGCCAGCAGCCAAGTGGAGGGCTCTGGGGCCAACGTCCTGACTTTC. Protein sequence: CASSQVEGSGANVLTF.

CDR3 amino acids: CASRSLQGIVQPQHF. CDR3 DNA sequence: TGTGCCAGCAGATCCCTACAGGGGATTGTCCAGCCCCAGCATTTT. The V call is TRBV27, the J call TRBJ1-5, with 7 bases that match TRBD1. The J segment lost 7 bases and the V segment lost 6 bases, leaving 12 bases of the junction unmatched. The CDR3 has 15 residues. The germline V gene has CDR1 MNHEY and CDR2 SMNVEV (reference sequence).

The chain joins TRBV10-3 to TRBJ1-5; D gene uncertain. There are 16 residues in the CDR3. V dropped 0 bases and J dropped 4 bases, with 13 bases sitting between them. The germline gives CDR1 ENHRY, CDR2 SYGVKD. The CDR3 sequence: CAISESPGRANQPQHF. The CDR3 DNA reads TGTGCCATCAGTGAGTCTCCGGGAAGGGCAAATCAGCCCCAGCATTTT.

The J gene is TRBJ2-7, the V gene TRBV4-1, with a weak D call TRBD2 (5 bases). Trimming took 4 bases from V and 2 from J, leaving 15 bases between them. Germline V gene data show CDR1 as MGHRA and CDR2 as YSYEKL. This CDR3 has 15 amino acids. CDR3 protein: CASSPLHGDPYEQYF. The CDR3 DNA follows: TGCGCCAGCAGCCCCCTCCACGGGGATCCCTACGAGCAGTACTTC.

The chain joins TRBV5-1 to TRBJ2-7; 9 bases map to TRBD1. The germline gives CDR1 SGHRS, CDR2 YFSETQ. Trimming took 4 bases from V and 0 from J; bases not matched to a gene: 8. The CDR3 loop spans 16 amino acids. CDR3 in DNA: TGCGCCAGCAGCCCTAGGACAGGGGAGAGCTCCTACGAGCAGTACTTC. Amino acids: CASSPRTGESSYEQYF.